This T cell receptor beta chain stems from a study of a mutant IDH1 vaccine in newly diagnosed glioma. Study-level information: The first vaccination came 4-6 weeks after radiotherapy alone, or with temozolomide cycles.

The CDR3 sequence is 13 residues long. V shed 2 bases and J shed 4 bases, with 8 bases lying between them. Germline V gene data show CDR1 as SEHNR and CDR2 as FQNEAQ (reference sequence). Specified time point: week 11, during vaccination. Vaccine doses each comprised 300 ug of mutant IDH1 20-mer peptide, with topical imiquimod. This clone came up once. The antigen is not known. Sequenced by immunoSEQ multiplex PCR; TCRdb stores in-frame clones only, minus some. The sample contains tens of thousands of clones, approximately 78% of which appear only once. The chain carries TRBV7-9 and TRBJ1-1, with no clear D. This receptor was identified in a man between 25 and 39 years old with glioma. Material: PBMCs, obtained from a glioma patient whose treatment included an IDH1 peptide vaccine. CDR3 nucleotide sequence: TGTGCCAGCAGCTTACTCGTGAGCACTGAAGCTTTCTTT. Translation gives CASSLLVSTEAFF.